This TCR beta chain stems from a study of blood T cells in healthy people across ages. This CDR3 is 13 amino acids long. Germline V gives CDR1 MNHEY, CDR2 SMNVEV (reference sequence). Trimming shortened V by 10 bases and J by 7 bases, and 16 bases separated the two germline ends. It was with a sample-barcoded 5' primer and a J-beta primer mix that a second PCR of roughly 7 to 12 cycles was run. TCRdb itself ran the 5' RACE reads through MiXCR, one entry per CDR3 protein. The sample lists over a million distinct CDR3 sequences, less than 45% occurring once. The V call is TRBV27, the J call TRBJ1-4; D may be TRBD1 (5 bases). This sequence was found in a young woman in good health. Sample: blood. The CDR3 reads CATRGAGREKLFF. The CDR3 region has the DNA TGTGCCACCAGAGGGGCCGGACGTGAAAAACTGTTTTTT.